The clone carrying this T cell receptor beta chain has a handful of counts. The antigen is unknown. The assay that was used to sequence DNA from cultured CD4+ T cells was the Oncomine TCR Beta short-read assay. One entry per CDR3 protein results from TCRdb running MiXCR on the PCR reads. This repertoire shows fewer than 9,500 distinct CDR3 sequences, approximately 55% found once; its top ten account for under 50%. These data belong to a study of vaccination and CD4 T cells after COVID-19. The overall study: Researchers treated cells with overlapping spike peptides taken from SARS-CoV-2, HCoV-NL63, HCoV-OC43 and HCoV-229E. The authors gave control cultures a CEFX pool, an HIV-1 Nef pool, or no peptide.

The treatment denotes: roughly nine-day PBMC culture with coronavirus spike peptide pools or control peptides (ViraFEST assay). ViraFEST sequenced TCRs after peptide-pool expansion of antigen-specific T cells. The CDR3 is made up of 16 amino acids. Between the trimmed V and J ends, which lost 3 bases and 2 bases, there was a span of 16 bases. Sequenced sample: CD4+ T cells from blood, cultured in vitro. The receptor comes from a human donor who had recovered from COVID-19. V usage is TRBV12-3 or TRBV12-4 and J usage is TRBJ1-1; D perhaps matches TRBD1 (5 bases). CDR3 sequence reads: CASSLGWQGPNTEAFF. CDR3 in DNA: TGTGCCAGCAGTTTGGGTTGGCAGGGCCCTAACACTGAAGCTTTCTTT.